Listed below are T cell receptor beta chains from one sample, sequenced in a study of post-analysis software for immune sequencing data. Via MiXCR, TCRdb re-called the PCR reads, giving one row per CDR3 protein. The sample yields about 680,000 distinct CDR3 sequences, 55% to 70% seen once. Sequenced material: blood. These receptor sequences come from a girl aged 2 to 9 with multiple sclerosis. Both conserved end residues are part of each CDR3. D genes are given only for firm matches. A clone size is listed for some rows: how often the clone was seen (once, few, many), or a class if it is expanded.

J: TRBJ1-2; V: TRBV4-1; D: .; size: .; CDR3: CASSLQAAYYGYTF; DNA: TGCGCCAGCAGCCTACAGGCGGCCTACTATGGCTACACCTTC
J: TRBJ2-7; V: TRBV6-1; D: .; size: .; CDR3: CASSEPRGLAYEQYF; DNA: TGTGCCAGCAGTGAACCCCGGGGGCTAGCCTACGAGCAGTACTTC
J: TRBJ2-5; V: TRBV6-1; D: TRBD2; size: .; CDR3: CASSEMWSGGWGETQYF; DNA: TGTGCCAGCAGTGAAATGTGGAGCGGGGGCTGGGGAGAGACCCAGTACTTC
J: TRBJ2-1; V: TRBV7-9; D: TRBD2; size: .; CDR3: CASSPPRLASNEQFF; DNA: TGTGCCAGCAGCCCACCCCGACTAGCGAGCAATGAGCAGTTCTTC
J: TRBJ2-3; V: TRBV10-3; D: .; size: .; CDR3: CAISESAGNTQYF; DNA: TGTGCCATCAGTGAGTCGGCGGGGAATACGCAGTATTTT
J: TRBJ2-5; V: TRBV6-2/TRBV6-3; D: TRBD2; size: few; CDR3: CASSSLAGQETQYF; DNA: TGTGCCAGCAGCTCATTAGCGGGGCAAGAGACCCAGTACTTC
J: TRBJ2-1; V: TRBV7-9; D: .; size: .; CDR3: CASSPTSVNEQFF; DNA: TGTGCCAGCAGCCCGACGTCAGTCAATGAGCAGTTCTTC
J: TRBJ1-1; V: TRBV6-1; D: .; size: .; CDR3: CASSEGPRDTEAFF; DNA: TGTGCCAGCAGTGAGGGACCGCGGGACACTGAAGCTTTCTTT
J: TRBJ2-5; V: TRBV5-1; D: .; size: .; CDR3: CATRYFQETQYF; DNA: TGCGCCACTAGGTACTTCCAAGAGACCCAGTACTTC
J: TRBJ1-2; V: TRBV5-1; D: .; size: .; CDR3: CASSWPGSYGYTF; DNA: TGCGCCAGCAGCTGGCCGGGGAGCTATGGCTACACCTTC
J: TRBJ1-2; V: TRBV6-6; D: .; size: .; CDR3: CASSYSGQNYGYTF; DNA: TGTGCCAGCAGTTACTCTGGCCAGAACTATGGCTACACCTTC
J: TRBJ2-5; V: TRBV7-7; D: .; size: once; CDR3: CASSLSRTGETQYF; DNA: TGTGCTAGCAGCTTGTCCAGAACGGGAGAGACCCAGTACTTC
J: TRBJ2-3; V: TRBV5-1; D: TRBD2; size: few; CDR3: CASRGLAGGVADTQYF; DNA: TGCGCCAGCAGGGGACTAGCGGGGGGTGTAGCAGATACGCAGTATTTT
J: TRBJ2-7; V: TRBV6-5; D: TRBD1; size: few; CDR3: CASSYSMVGGEGEQYF; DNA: TGTGCCAGCAGTTACTCGATGGTAGGGGGCGAGGGCGAGCAGTACTTC
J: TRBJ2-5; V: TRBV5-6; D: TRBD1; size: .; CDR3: CASSLSFHGQGETQYF; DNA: TGTGCCAGCAGCTTGTCGTTTCATGGACAGGGGGAGACCCAGTACTTC
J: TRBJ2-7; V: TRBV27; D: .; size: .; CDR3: CASSSGFGSYEQYF; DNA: TGTGCCAGCAGTTCGGGGTTCGGCTCCTACGAGCAGTACTTC
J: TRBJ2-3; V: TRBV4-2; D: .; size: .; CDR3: CTSSGLARTDTQYF; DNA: TGTACCAGCAGCGGTCTAGCGCGAACAGATACGCAGTATTTT
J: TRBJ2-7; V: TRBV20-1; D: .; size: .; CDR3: CSARSGETYEQYF; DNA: TGCAGTGCTAGAAGTGGAGAGACCTACGAGCAGTACTTC
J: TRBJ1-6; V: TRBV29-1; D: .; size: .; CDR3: CSVRGSPLHF; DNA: TGCAGCGTAAGAGGTTCACCCCTCCACTTT
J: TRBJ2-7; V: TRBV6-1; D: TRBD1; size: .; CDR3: CASSELDRGRSYEQYF; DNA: TGTGCCAGCAGTGAACTCGACAGGGGGCGATCCTACGAGCAGTACTTC
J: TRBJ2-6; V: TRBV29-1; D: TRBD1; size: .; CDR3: CSAHYPGTGAGANVLTF; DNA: TGCAGCGCCCACTACCCTGGGACAGGGGCTGGGGCCAACGTCCTGACTTTC
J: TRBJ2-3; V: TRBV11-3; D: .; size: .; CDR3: CVSSLVLGDTQYF; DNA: TGTGTCAGCAGCTTGGTTCTGGGAGATACGCAGTATTTT
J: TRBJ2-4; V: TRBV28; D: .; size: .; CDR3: CASSQNEGLTNIQYF; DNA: TGTGCCAGCAGTCAAAATGAGGGGTTAACGAACATTCAGTACTTC
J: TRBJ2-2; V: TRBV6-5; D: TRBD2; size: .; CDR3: CASSLAGEGAGELFF; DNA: TGTGCCAGCAGTTTAGCGGGAGAGGGGGCCGGGGAGCTGTTTTTT
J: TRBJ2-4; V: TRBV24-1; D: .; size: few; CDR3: CATSSRTLAKNIQYF; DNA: TGTGCCACCAGTTCTAGGACTCTAGCCAAAAACATTCAGTACTTC
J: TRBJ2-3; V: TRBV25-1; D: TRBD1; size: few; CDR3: CASSEGTGEDTQYF; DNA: TGTGCCAGCAGTGAAGGGACAGGGGAAGATACGCAGTATTTT
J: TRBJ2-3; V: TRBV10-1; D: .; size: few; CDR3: CASSRESSGTDTQYF; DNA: TGCGCCAGCAGTCGTGAATCTTCTGGGACAGATACGCAGTATTTT
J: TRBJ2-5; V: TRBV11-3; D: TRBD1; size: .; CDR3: CASSLVGDRGQETQYF; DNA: TGTGCCAGCAGCTTAGTGGGGGACAGGGGACAAGAGACCCAGTACTTC
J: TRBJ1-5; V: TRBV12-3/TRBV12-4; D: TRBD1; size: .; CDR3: CASTSGGKKQPQHF; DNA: TGTGCCAGCACCTCAGGGGGGAAAAAACAGCCCCAGCATTTT
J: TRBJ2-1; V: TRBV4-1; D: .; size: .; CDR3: CASSQDPLASYNEQFF; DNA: TGCGCCAGCAGCCAAGATCCCCTAGCTTCCTACAATGAGCAGTTCTTC
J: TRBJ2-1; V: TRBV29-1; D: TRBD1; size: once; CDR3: CSALPDRVEQFF; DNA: TGCAGCGCCCTTCCCGACAGGGTTGAGCAGTTCTTC
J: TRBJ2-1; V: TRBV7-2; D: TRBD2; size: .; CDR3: CASSPRGLASSYNEQFF; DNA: TGTGCCAGCAGCCCACGAGGACTAGCCAGCTCCTACAATGAGCAGTTCTTC
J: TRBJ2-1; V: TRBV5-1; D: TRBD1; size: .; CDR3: CASSRGPDRAYNEQFF; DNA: TGCGCCAGCAGCCGAGGTCCGGACAGGGCCTACAATGAGCAGTTCTTC
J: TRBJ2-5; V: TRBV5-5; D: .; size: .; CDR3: CASSQYFQETQYF; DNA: TGTGCCAGCAGCCAGTACTTCCAAGAGACCCAGTACTTC
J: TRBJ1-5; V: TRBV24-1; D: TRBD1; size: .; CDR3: CATSGGQPNQPQHF; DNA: TGTGCCACCAGTGGGGGACAGCCCAATCAGCCCCAGCATTTT